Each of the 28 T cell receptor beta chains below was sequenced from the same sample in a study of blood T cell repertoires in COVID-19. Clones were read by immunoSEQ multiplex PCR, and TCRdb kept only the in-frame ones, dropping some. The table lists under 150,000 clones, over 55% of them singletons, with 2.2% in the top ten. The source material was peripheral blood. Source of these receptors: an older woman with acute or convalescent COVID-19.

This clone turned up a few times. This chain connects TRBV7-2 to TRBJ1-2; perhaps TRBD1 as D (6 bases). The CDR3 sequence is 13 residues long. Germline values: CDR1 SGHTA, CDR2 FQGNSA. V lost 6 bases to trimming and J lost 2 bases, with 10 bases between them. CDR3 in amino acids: CASRQTGNYGYTF. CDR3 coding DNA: TGTGCCAGCAGGCAGACAGGCAACTATGGCTACACCTTC.

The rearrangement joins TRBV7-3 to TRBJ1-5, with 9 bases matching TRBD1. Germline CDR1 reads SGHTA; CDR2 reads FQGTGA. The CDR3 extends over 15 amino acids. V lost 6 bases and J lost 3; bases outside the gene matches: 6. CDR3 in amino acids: CASSSDRGNNQPQHF. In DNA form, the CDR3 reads TGTGCCAGCAGTTCCGACAGGGGGAACAATCAGCCCCAGCATTTT.

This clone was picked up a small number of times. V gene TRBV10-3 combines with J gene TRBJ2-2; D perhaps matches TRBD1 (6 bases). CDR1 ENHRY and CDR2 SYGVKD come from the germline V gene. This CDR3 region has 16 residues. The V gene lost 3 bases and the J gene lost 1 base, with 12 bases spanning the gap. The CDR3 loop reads CAISDHDRQNTGELFF. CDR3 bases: TGTGCCATCAGTGATCATGACAGGCAGAACACCGGGGAGCTGTTTTTT.

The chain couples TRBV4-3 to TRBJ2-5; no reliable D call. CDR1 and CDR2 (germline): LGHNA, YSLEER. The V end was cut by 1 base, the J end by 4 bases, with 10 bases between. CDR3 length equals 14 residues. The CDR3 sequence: CASSQAGRRETQYF. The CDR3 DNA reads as TGCGCCAGCAGCCAAGCTGGAAGGAGAGAGACCCAGTACTTC.

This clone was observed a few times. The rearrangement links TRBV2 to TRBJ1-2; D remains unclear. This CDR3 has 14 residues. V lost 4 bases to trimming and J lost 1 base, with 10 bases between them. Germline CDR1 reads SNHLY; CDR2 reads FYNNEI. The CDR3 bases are TGTGCCAGCAGTGCTGAGGAATTTAACTATGGCTACACCTTC. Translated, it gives CASSAEEFNYGYTF. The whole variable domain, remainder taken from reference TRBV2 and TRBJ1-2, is EPEVTQTPSHQVTQMGQEVILRCVPISNHLYFYWYRQILGQKVEFLVSFYNNEISEKSEIFDDQFSVERPDGSNFTLKIRSTKLEDSAMYFCASSAEEFNYGYTFGSGTRLTVV.

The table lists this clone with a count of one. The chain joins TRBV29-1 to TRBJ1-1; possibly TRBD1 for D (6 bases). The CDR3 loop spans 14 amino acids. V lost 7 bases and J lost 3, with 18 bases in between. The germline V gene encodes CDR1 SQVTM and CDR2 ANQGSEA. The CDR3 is CSAWGHREDTEAFF. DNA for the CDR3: TGCAGCGCCTGGGGACACAGGGAAGACACTGAAGCTTTCTTT.

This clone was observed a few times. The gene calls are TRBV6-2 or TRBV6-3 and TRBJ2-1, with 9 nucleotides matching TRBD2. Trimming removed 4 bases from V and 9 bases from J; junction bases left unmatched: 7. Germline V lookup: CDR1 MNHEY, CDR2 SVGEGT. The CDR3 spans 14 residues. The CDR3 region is CASSLLAGNGEQFF. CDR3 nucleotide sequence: TGTGCCAGCAGTTTGCTAGCGGGGAACGGTGAGCAGTTCTTC.

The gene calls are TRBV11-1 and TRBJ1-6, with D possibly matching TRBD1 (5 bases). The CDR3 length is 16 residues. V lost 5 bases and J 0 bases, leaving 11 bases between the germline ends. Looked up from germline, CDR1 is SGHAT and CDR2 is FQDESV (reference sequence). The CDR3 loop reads CASSRTKSSYNSPLHF. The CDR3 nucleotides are TGTGCCAGCAGCAGGACAAAGAGCTCCTATAATTCACCCCTCCACTTT.

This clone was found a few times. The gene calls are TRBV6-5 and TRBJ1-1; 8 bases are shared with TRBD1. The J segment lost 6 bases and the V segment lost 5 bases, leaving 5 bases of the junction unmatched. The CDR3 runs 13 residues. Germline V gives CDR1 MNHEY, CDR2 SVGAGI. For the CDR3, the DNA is TGTGCCAGCAGTCGGACAGGGATTTCTGAAGCTTTCTTT. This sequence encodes CASSRTGISEAFF.

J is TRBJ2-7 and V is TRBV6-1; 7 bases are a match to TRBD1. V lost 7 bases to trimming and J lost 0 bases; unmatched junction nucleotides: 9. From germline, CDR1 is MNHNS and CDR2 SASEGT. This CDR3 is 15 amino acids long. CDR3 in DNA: TGTGCCAGCACCCCCCGGGACAGAGTCTCCTACGAGCAGTACTTC. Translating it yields CASTPRDRVSYEQYF.

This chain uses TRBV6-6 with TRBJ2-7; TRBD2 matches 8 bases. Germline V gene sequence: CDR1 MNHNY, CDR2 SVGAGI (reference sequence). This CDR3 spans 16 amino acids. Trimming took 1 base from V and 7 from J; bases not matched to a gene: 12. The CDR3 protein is CASSYFGGAGEREQYF. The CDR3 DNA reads TGTGCCAGCAGTTACTTCGGGGGGGCCGGGGAGAGGGAGCAGTACTTC.

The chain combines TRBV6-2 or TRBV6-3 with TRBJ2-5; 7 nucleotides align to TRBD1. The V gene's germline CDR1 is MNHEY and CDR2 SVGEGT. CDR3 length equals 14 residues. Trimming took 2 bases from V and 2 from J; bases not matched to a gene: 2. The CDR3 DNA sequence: TGTGCCAGCAGTTACGGGGACAGACAAGAGACCCAGTACTTC. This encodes CASSYGDRQETQYF.

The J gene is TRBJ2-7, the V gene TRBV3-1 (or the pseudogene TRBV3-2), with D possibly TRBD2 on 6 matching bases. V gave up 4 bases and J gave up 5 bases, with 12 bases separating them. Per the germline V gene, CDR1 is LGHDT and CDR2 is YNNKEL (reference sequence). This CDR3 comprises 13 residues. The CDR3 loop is CASSLHSGNEQYF. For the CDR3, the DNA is TGTGCCAGCAGCCTTCATAGCGGCAACGAGCAGTACTTC.

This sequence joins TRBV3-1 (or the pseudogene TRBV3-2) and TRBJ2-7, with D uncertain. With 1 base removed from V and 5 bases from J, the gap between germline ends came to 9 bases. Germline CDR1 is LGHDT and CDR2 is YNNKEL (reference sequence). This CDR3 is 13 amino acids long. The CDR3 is CASSQVAAHEQYF. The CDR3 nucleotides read TGTGCCAGCAGCCAAGTTGCGGCCCACGAGCAGTACTTC.

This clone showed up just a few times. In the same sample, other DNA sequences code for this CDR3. CDR3 in DNA: TGTGCCACCAGTGATGGTTCCTTGGGACAGAAATACGAGCAGTACTTC. It encodes CATSDGSLGQKYEQYF. The chain is built from TRBV24-1 and TRBJ2-7, with 7 positions matching TRBD1. V lost 3 bases to trimming and J lost 4 bases; unmatched junction nucleotides: 11. The CDR3 totals 16 residues. The V gene's germline CDR1 is KGHDR and CDR2 SFDVKD.

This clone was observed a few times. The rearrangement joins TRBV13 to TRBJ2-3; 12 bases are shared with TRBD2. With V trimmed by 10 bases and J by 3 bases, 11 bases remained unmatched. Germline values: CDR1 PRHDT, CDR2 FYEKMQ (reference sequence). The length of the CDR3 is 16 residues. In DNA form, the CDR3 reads TGTGCCACCTCAAGCTTACTAGCGGGGGGAACAGATACGCAGTATTTT. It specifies CATSSLLAGGTDTQYF.

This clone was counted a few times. The DNA of the CDR3 is TGCGCCAGCAGCCCAGACATTGGCAATCAGCCCCAGCATTTT. Translation gives CASSPDIGNQPQHF. The V and J genes are TRBV5-1 and TRBJ1-5, with D unresolved. The germline V gene encodes CDR1 SGHRS and CDR2 YFSETQ. The V end was cut by 4 bases, the J end by 2 bases, with 10 bases between. CDR3 length equals 14 residues.

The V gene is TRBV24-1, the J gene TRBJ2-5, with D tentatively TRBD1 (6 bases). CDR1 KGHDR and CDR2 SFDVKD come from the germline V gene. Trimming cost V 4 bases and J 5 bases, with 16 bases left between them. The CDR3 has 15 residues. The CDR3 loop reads CATSENPGAYETQYF. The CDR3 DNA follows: TGTGCCACCAGTGAAAACCCAGGGGCATACGAGACCCAGTACTTC.

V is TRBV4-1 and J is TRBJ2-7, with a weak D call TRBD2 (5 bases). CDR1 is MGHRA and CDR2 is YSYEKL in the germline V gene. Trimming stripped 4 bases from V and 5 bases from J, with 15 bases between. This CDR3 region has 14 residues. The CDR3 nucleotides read TGCGCCAGCAGCCGGACTCCTTCAGCCCACGAGCAGTACTTC. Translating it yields CASSRTPSAHEQYF.

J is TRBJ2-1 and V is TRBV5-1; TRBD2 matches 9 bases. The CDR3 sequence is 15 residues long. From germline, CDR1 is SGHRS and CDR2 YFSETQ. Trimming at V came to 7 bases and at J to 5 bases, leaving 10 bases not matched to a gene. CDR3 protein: CASATLTSGHNEQFF. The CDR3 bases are TGCGCCAGCGCCACTCTGACTAGCGGTCACAATGAGCAGTTCTTC.

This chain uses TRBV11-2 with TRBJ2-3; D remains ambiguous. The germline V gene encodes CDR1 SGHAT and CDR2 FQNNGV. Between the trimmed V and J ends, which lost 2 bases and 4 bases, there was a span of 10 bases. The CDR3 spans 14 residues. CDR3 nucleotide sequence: TGTGCCAGCAGCTTATCGCTAAGTGCAGATACGCAGTATTTT. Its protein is CASSLSLSADTQYF.

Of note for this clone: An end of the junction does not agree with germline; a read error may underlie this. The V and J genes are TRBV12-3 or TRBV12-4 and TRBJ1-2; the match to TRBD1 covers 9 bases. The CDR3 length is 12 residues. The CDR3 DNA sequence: TGTGCCAGCAGCCGTAACCGGGGGACAGGGCTTTGG. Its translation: CASSRNRGTGLW.

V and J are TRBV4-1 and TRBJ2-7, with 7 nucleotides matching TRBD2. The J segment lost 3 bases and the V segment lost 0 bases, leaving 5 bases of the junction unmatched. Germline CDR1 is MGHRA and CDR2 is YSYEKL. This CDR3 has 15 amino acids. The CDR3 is CASSQDRAGIYEQYF. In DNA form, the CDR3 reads TGCGCCAGCAGCCAAGATAGAGCGGGGATCTACGAGCAGTACTTC.

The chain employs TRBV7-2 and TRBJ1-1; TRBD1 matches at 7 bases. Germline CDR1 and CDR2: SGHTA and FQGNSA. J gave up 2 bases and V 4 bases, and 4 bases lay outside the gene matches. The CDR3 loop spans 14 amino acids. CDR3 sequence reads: CASSSDRANTEAFF. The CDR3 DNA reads TGTGCCAGCAGCTCTGACAGGGCTAACACTGAAGCTTTCTTT. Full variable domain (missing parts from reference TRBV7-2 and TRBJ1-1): GAGVSQSPSNKVTEKGKDVELRCDPISGHTALYWYRQSLGQGLEFLIYFQGNSAPDKSGLPSDRFSAERTGGSVSTLTIQRTQQEDSAVYLCASSSDRANTEAFFGQGTRLTVV.

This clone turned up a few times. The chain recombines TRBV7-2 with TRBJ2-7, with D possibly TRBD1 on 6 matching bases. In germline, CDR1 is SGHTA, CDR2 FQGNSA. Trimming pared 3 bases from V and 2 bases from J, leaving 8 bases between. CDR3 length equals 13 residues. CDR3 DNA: TGTGCCAGCAGCTTCTCAGGGGCCTACGAGCAGTACTTC. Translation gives CASSFSGAYEQYF.

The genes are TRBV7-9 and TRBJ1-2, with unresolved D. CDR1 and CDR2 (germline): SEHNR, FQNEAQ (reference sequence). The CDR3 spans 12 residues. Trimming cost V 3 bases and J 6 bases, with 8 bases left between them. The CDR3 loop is CASSLGRDGYTF. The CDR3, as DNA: TGTGCCAGCAGCTTGGGCAGAGATGGCTACACCTTC.

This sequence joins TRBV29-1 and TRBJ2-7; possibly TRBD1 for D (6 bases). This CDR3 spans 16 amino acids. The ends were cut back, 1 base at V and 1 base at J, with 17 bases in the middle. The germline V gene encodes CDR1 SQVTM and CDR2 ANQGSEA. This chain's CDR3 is CSVEGTSTGRSYEQYF. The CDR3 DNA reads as TGCAGCGTTGAAGGTACCTCGACAGGCCGTTCCTACGAGCAGTACTTC.

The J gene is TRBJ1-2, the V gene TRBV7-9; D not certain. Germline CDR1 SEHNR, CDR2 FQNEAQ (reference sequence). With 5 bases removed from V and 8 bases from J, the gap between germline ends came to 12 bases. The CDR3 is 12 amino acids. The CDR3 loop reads CASSPEEGGYTF. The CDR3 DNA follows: TGTGCCAGCAGCCCAGAGGAAGGAGGCTACACCTTC. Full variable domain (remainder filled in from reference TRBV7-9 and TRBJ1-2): DTGVSQNPRHKITKRGQNVTFRCDPISEHNRLYWYRQTLGQGPEFLTYFQNEAQLEKSRLLSDRFSAERPKGSFSTLEIQRTEQGDSAMYLCASSPEEGGYTFGSGTRLTVV.